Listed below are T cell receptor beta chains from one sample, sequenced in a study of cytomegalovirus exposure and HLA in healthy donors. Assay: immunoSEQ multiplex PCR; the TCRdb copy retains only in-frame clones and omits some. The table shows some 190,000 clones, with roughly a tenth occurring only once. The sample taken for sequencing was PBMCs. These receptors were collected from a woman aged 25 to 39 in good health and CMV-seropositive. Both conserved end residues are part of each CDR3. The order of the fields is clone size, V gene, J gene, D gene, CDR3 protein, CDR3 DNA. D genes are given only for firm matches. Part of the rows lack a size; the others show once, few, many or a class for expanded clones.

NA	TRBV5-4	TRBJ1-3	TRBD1	CASSLDRGLENTIYF	TGTGCCAGCAGCTTGGACAGGGGATTGGAAAACACCATATATTTT
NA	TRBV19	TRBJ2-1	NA	CASSIVGGYNEQFF	TGTGCCAGTAGTATAGTAGGCGGATACAATGAGCAGTTCTTC
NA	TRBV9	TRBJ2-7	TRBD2	CASSSGTSGYEQYF	TGTGCCAGCAGCTCTGGGACTAGCGGTTACGAGCAGTACTTC
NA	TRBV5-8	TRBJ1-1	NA	CASRPKYGTPVNTEAFF	TGTGCCAGCAGGCCGAAGTACGGGACACCAGTGAACACTGAAGCTTTCTTT
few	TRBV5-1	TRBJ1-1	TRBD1	CASSHGQGTEAFF	TGCGCCAGCAGCCACGGACAGGGCACTGAAGCTTTCTTT
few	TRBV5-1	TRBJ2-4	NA	CASSLVASGKNIQYF	TGCGCCAGCAGCTTGGTCGCCTCGGGCAAAAACATTCAGTACTTC
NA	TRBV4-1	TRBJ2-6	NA	CASSQVYIATRSGANVLTF	TGCGCCAGCAGCCAAGTATATATTGCCACGCGGTCTGGGGCCAACGTCCTGACTTTC
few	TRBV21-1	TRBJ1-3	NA	CASSKGQGGNAGNTIYF	TGTGCCAGCAGCAAAGGACAGGGTGGAAATGCTGGAAACACCATATATTTT
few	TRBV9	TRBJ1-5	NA	CASSAGTQHQPQHF	TGTGCCAGCAGCGCCGGGACACAACATCAGCCCCAGCATTTT
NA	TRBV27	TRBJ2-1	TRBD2	CASSFLRLAGYNEQFF	TGTGCCAGCAGTTTCCTCAGGCTAGCGGGCTACAATGAGCAGTTCTTC
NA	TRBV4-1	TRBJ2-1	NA	CASSQGSGGQEFF	TGCGCCAGCAGCCAAGGATCGGGCGGACAAGAGTTCTTC
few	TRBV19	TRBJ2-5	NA	CASSPGRDRSYQETQYF	TGTGCCAGTAGTCCGGGGAGGGACAGGAGCTACCAAGAGACCCAGTACTTC
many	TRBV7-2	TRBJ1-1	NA	CASSLGLMNTEAFF	TGTGCCAGCAGCTTAGGACTGATGAACACTGAAGCTTTCTTT
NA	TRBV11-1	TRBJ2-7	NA	CASSSTVSYEQYF	TGTGCCAGCAGCTCGACAGTCTCCTACGAGCAGTACTTC
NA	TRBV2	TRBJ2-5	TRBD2	CASSRSGRTRETQYF	TGTGCCAGCAGTCGGAGCGGGAGAACGAGGGAGACCCAGTACTTC
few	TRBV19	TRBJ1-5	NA	CASSPDRVSGQPQHF	TGTGCCAGTAGCCCTGACAGAGTGTCCGGTCAGCCCCAGCATTTT
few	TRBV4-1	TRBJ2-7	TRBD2	CASSQYFGGGSEEQYF	TGCGCCAGCAGCCAATATTTTGGGGGGGGGTCTGAAGAGCAGTACTTC
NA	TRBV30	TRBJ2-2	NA	CAWSVLGRGDTGELFF	TGTGCCTGGAGTGTACTCGGCAGGGGAGATACCGGGGAGCTGTTTTTT
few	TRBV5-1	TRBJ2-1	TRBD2	CASSSTSGAINEQFF	TGCGCCAGCAGTTCGACTAGCGGGGCTATCAATGAGCAGTTCTTC
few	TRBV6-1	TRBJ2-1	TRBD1	CASSSGQYIYNEQFF	TGTGCCAGCAGCTCGGGACAGTACATCTACAATGAGCAGTTCTTC
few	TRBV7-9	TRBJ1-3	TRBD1	CASSLASGQVGNTIYF	TGTGCCAGCAGCTTAGCGTCCGGACAGGTTGGAAACACCATATATTTT
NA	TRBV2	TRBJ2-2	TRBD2	CASSRGVAGAGTGELFF	TGTGCCAGCAGTAGGGGCGTAGCGGGAGCAGGCACCGGGGAGCTGTTTTTT
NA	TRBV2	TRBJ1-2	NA	CASSEPPGTF	TGTGCCAGCAGTGAACCCCCAGGGACCTTC
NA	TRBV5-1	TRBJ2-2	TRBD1	CASSAPGTGGTGELFF	TGCGCCAGCAGCGCCCCCGGGACAGGGGGCACCGGGGAGCTGTTTTTT
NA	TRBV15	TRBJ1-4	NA	CAPEQGGKNEKLFF	TGTGCCCCGGAACAGGGAGGGAAAAATGAAAAACTGTTTTTT
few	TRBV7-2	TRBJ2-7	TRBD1	CASRPRQGAFYEQYF	TGTGCCAGCAGACCAAGACAGGGGGCTTTTTACGAGCAGTACTTC
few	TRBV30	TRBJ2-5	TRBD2	CAWSGQGLGGETQYF	TGTGCCTGGAGCGGGCAGGGACTAGGGGGGGAGACCCAGTACTTC
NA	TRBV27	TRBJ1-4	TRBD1	CASSSSGTGDEKLFF	TGTGCCAGCAGCTCATCTGGGACAGGGGATGAAAAACTGTTTTTT